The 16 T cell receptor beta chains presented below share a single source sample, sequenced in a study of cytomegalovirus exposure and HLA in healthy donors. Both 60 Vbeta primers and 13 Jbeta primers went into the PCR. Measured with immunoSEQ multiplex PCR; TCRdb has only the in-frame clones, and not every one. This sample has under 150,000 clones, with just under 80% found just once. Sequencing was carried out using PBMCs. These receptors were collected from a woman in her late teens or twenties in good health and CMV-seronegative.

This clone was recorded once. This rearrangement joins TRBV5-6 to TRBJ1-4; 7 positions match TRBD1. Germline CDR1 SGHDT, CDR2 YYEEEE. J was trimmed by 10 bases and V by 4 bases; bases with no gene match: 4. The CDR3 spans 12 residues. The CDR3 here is CASSPSGGKLFF. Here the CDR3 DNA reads TGTGCCAGCAGCCCTTCAGGGGGAAAACTGTTTTTT.

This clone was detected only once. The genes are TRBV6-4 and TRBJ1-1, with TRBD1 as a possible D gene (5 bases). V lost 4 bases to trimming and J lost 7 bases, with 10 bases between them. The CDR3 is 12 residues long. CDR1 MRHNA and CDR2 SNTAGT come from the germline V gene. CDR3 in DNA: TGTGCCAGCAGTGCCTTGGGGGGTGAAGCTTTCTTT. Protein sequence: CASSALGGEAFF.

The chain's CDR3 is CASSQGPVETQYF. The CDR3 DNA reads TGCGCCAGCAGCCAGGGGCCCGTCGAGACCCAGTACTTC. The chain couples TRBV4-1 to TRBJ2-5; tentative D call: TRBD1 (5 bases). Germline values: CDR1 MGHRA, CDR2 YSYEKL. This CDR3 is built from 13 residues. V was pared by 3 bases and J by 5 bases, with 10 bases between.

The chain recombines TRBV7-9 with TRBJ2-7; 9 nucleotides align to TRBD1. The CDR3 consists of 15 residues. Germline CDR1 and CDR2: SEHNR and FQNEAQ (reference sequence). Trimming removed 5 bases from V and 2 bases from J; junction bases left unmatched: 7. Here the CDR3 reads CASSPGQGKAYEQYF. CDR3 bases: TGTGCCAGCAGCCCAGGACAGGGGAAGGCCTACGAGCAGTACTTC.

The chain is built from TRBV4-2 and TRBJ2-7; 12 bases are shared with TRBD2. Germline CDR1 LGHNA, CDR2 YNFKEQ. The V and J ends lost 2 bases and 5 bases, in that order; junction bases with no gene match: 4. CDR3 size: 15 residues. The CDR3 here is CASSQLGLAGNEQYF. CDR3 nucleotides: TGTGCCAGCAGCCAATTAGGACTAGCGGGAAACGAGCAGTACTTC.

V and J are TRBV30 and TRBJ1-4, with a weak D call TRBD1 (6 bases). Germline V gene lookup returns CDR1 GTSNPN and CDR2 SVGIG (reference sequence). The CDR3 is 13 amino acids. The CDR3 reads CLGTKDWGEKLFF. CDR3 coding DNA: TGTCTAGGGACAAAAGATTGGGGAGAAAAACTGTTTTTT.

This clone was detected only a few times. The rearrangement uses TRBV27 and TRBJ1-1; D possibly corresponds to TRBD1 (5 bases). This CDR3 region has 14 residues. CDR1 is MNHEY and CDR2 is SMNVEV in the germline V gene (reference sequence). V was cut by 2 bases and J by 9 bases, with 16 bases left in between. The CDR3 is CASSLIVGGSQAFF. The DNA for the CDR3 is TGTGCCAGCAGTTTAATCGTTGGGGGGAGTCAAGCTTTCTTT.

Written as DNA, the CDR3 is TGCGCCAGCAGCGCGGTCGGAGATACGCAGTATTTT. Its protein is CASSAVGDTQYF. This chain joins TRBV5-1 and TRBJ2-3; D ambiguous. From germline, CDR1 is SGHRS and CDR2 YFSETQ. This CDR3 has 12 amino acids. The V and J ends lost 4 bases and 5 bases respectively, with 8 bases between them.

The CDR3 loop is CASSGLTSGRAGETQYF. CDR3 coding DNA: TGTGCCAGCAGTGGTTTGACTAGCGGGAGGGCCGGTGAGACCCAGTACTTC. The V call is TRBV25-1, the J call TRBJ2-5; 14 bases are a match to TRBD2. Germline values: CDR1 MGHDK, CDR2 SYGVNS. The CDR3 loop spans 17 amino acids. The junction had 9 bases not matched to a gene; V was cut back by 4 bases and J by 5 bases.

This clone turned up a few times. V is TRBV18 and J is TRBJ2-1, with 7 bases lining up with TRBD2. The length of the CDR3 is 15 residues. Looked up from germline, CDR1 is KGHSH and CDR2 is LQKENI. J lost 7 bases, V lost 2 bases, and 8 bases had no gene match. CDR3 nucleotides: TGTGCCAGCTCACCAAGTGGGAGGGCGGGTAATGAGCAGTTCTTC. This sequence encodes CASSPSGRAGNEQFF.

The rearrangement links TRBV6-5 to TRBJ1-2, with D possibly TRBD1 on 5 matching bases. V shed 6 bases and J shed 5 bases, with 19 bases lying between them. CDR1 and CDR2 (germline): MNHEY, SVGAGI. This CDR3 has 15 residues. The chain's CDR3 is CASRGSGILLYGYTF. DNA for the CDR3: TGTGCCAGCAGGGGTTCAGGGATCCTCTTGTATGGCTACACCTTC.

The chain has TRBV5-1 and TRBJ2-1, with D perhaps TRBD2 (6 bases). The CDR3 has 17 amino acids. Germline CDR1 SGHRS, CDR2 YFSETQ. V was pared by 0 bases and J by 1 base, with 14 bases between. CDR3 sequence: CASSLASGTQSYNEQFF. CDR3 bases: TGCGCCAGCAGCTTGGCTTCCGGGACTCAGTCCTACAATGAGCAGTTCTTC.

DNA of the CDR3: TGTGCCTGGAGCGCAAGCCTAGATGGCGAGCAGTACTTC. Translation: CAWSASLDGEQYF. The J gene is TRBJ2-7, the V gene TRBV30; no clear D gene. Germline CDR1 and CDR2: GTSNPN and SVGIG (reference sequence). The CDR3 is made up of 13 amino acids. Deletions cut 3 bases from V and 6 bases from J, with 15 bases between.

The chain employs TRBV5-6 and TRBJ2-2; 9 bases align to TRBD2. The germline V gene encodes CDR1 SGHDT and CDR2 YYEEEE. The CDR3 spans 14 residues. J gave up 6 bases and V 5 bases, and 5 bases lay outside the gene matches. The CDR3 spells CASSSGSKAGELFF. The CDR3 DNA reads TGTGCCAGCAGTAGCGGGAGTAAGGCCGGGGAGCTGTTTTTT.

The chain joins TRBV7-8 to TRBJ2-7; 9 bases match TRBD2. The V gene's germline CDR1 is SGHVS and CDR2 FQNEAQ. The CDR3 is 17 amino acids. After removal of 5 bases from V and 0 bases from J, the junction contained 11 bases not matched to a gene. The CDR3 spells CASSNGGGRGGSYEQYF. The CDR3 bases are TGTGCCAGCAGCAACGGGGGCGGGAGGGGCGGCTCCTACGAGCAGTACTTC. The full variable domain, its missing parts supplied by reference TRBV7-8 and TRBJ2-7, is GAGVSQSPRYKVAKRGQDVALRCDPISGHVSLFWYQQALGQGPEFLTYFQNEAQLDKSGLPSDRFFAERPEGSVSTLKIQRTQQEDSAVYLCASSNGGGRGGSYEQYFGPGTRLTVT.

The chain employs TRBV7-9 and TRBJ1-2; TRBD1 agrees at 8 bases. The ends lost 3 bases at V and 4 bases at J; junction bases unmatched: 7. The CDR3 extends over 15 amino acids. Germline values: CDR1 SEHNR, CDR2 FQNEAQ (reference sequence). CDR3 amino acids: CASSFPGQGPYGYTF. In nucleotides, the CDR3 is TGTGCCAGCAGCTTCCCCGGACAGGGTCCCTATGGCTACACCTTC.